Listed below are T cell receptor beta chains from one sample, sequenced in a study of blood T cell repertoires in COVID-19. TCRdb's table, derived via immunoSEQ multiplex PCR, lists solely in-frame clones and lacks some. The data contain roughly 150,000 clones, 80% to 85% of them singletons. Sequences were obtained from peripheral blood. The receptors stem from a human donor in a cohort sampled during active COVID-19. Both conserved end residues are part of each CDR3. Each record gives: clone size, D gene, J gene, V gene, CDR3 DNA, CDR3 protein. A D gene is named only where the DNA matches it firmly. Expanded clones get a size class; other rows say once, few or many, or leave the size out.

abundance: .; d_gene: TRBD2; j_gene: TRBJ2-5; v_gene: TRBV19; CDR3nt: TGTGCCAGTAGTCAGGACGGACTAGGGACCCAGTACTTC; CDR3aa: CASSQDGLGTQYF
abundance: .; d_gene: TRBD1; j_gene: TRBJ1-1; v_gene: TRBV6-4; CDR3nt: TGTGCCAGCAGTGCCACAGGGGAATGGAGCACTGAAGCTTTCTTT; CDR3aa: CASSATGEWSTEAFF
abundance: .; d_gene: .; j_gene: TRBJ2-1; v_gene: TRBV10-1; CDR3nt: TGCGCCAGCAGACAAGACAGGACCCACAATGAGCAGTTCTTC; CDR3aa: CASRQDRTHNEQFF
abundance: .; d_gene: .; j_gene: TRBJ2-3; v_gene: TRBV5-1; CDR3nt: TGCGCCAGCAGCTTGGTGGGGGGACCTAGCACAGATACGCAGTATTTT; CDR3aa: CASSLVGGPSTDTQYF
abundance: .; d_gene: TRBD1; j_gene: TRBJ2-7; v_gene: TRBV6-5; CDR3nt: TGTGCCAGCAGTAAGACAGGGAACTCCTACGAGCAGTACTTC; CDR3aa: CASSKTGNSYEQYF
abundance: .; d_gene: .; j_gene: TRBJ2-4; v_gene: TRBV19; CDR3nt: TGTGCCAGTAGTCCCCCGGGAGCCGCAGTAGACATTCAGTACTTC; CDR3aa: CASSPPGAAVDIQYF
abundance: .; d_gene: .; j_gene: TRBJ2-5; v_gene: TRBV5-4; CDR3nt: TGTGCCAGCAGCTTGGTAGGGGGATGGGAGGAGACCCAGTACTTC; CDR3aa: CASSLVGGWEETQYF
abundance: .; d_gene: TRBD2; j_gene: TRBJ2-1; v_gene: TRBV27; CDR3nt: TGTGCCAGCAGTTCCCGGACTAGCGGGGGGCCGCTGTCCTACAATGAGCAGTTCTTC; CDR3aa: CASSSRTSGGPLSYNEQFF
abundance: .; d_gene: .; j_gene: TRBJ1-6; v_gene: TRBV6-6; CDR3nt: TGTGCCAGCAATAGTAATTCACCCCTCCACTTT; CDR3aa: CASNSNSPLHF
abundance: .; d_gene: .; j_gene: TRBJ2-2; v_gene: TRBV6-2/TRBV6-3; CDR3nt: TGTGCCAGCAGTTACTCGTTAGAAAACACCGGGGAGCTGTTTTTT; CDR3aa: CASSYSLENTGELFF
abundance: .; d_gene: TRBD1; j_gene: TRBJ1-2; v_gene: TRBV5-1; CDR3nt: TGCGCCAGCAGCTTGGTGGGACAGGTCCTATCCTATGGCTACACCTTC; CDR3aa: CASSLVGQVLSYGYTF
abundance: .; d_gene: TRBD1; j_gene: TRBJ1-5; v_gene: TRBV6-1; CDR3nt: TGTGCCAGCAGTGAAAGCGGACAGGAGTATCAGCCCCAGCATTTT; CDR3aa: CASSESGQEYQPQHF
abundance: .; d_gene: .; j_gene: TRBJ1-5; v_gene: TRBV6-6; CDR3nt: TGTGCCAGCAGTCGACCAGAGGGAGTCCCCATATATAGCAATCAGCCCCAGCATTTT; CDR3aa: CASSRPEGVPIYSNQPQHF
abundance: .; d_gene: .; j_gene: TRBJ1-1; v_gene: TRBV7-2; CDR3nt: TGTGCCAGCAGCCGTCCCGGGGGGCCCTACACTGAAGCTTTCTTT; CDR3aa: CASSRPGGPYTEAFF
abundance: .; d_gene: .; j_gene: TRBJ1-4; v_gene: TRBV6-4; CDR3nt: TGTGCCCACAGGAGACCAGGAACAACTAATGAAAAACTGTTTTTT; CDR3aa: CAHRRPGTTNEKLFF
abundance: .; d_gene: TRBD1; j_gene: TRBJ1-1; v_gene: TRBV13; CDR3nt: TGTGCCAGCAGCTTACGAGACAGGGGGCTATACACTGAAGCTTTCTTT; CDR3aa: CASSLRDRGLYTEAFF
abundance: once; d_gene: TRBD1; j_gene: TRBJ1-6; v_gene: TRBV5-6; CDR3nt: TGTGCCAGCAGCTCTGGACAGGCGGTAAGATCACCCCTCCACTTT; CDR3aa: CASSSGQAVRSPLHF
abundance: .; d_gene: TRBD1; j_gene: TRBJ1-2; v_gene: TRBV6-5; CDR3nt: TGTGCCAGCACGACCGGGACAGCTTCCGGCTACACCTTC; CDR3aa: CASTTGTASGYTF
abundance: .; d_gene: .; j_gene: TRBJ2-1; v_gene: TRBV7-2; CDR3nt: TGTGCCAGCAGCTTAGGATCGGGGCGGGGCGATGAGCAGTTCTTC; CDR3aa: CASSLGSGRGDEQFF
abundance: .; d_gene: TRBD1; j_gene: TRBJ1-5; v_gene: TRBV19; CDR3nt: TGTGCCAGTAGTTCAGGACAGGGAGGTGGCAATCAGCCCCAGCATTTT; CDR3aa: CASSSGQGGGNQPQHF
abundance: .; d_gene: .; j_gene: TRBJ1-2; v_gene: TRBV15; CDR3nt: TGTGCCACCAGCAGAATCGCGTTATCTCTGGATGGCTACACCTTC; CDR3aa: CATSRIALSLDGYTF
abundance: once; d_gene: .; j_gene: TRBJ2-1; v_gene: TRBV2; CDR3nt: TGTGCCAGCAGTTTCTCCGGACACACGAATGAGCAGTTCTTC; CDR3aa: CASSFSGHTNEQFF
abundance: .; d_gene: .; j_gene: TRBJ1-2; v_gene: TRBV29-1; CDR3nt: TGCAGCGTTGGAAAGGGGTCGAACTATGGCTACACCTTC; CDR3aa: CSVGKGSNYGYTF
abundance: .; d_gene: .; j_gene: TRBJ1-5; v_gene: TRBV9; CDR3nt: TGTGCCAGCAGCCTAAATAGCAATCAGCCCCAGCATTTT; CDR3aa: CASSLNSNQPQHF
abundance: .; d_gene: TRBD2; j_gene: TRBJ2-2; v_gene: TRBV6-4; CDR3nt: TGTGCCAGCAGTGTCGACCCGGGACTAGCGGGGGGAGTCACCGGGGAGCTGTTTTTT; CDR3aa: CASSVDPGLAGGVTGELFF
abundance: .; d_gene: .; j_gene: TRBJ1-6; v_gene: TRBV11-2; CDR3nt: TGTGCCAGCAGCTTAGGAGGGGACAATAATTCACCCCTCCACTTT; CDR3aa: CASSLGGDNNSPLHF
abundance: .; d_gene: TRBD2; j_gene: TRBJ2-3; v_gene: TRBV5-4; CDR3nt: TGTGCCAGCAGCCGGGGACTAGCGGAGAGCACAGATACGCAGTATTTT; CDR3aa: CASSRGLAESTDTQYF
abundance: once; d_gene: TRBD1; j_gene: TRBJ2-7; v_gene: TRBV5-1; CDR3nt: TGCGCCAGCAGCTTGGCCGGGACAGGAGGCTCCTACGAGCAGTACTTC; CDR3aa: CASSLAGTGGSYEQYF
abundance: .; d_gene: TRBD1; j_gene: TRBJ2-3; v_gene: TRBV11-3; CDR3nt: TGTGCCAGCACGCGGACAGGGGAGGGGACAGATACGCAGTATTTT; CDR3aa: CASTRTGEGTDTQYF
abundance: .; d_gene: TRBD1; j_gene: TRBJ2-7; v_gene: TRBV10-3; CDR3nt: TGTGCCATCAGTGCACAGGGGGGCTCCTACGAGCAGTACTTC; CDR3aa: CAISAQGGSYEQYF
abundance: .; d_gene: .; j_gene: TRBJ1-2; v_gene: TRBV5-4; CDR3nt: TGTGCCAGCAGCCGGCCGGGGATCCTAACGGATGGCTACACCTTC; CDR3aa: CASSRPGILTDGYTF
abundance: .; d_gene: .; j_gene: TRBJ2-2; v_gene: TRBV28; CDR3nt: TGTGCCAGCAGTGGGGGGGCAGTCCACACCGGGGAGCTGTTTTTT; CDR3aa: CASSGGAVHTGELFF
abundance: few; d_gene: TRBD1; j_gene: TRBJ1-4; v_gene: TRBV5-4; CDR3nt: TGTGCCAGCAGCTGGGGACAGGGACCAACTAATGAAAAACTGTTTTTT; CDR3aa: CASSWGQGPTNEKLFF
abundance: .; d_gene: TRBD1; j_gene: TRBJ1-2; v_gene: TRBV2; CDR3nt: TGTGCCAGCAGCTCGGACAGGGGGCGAGGCTACACCTTC; CDR3aa: CASSSDRGRGYTF
abundance: .; d_gene: .; j_gene: TRBJ1-1; v_gene: TRBV4-2; CDR3nt: TGTGCCAGCAGCCAAGATTTGTATAACAGGGTGAGGGACACTGAAGCTTTCTTT; CDR3aa: CASSQDLYNRVRDTEAFF
abundance: .; d_gene: .; j_gene: TRBJ2-7; v_gene: TRBV11-3; CDR3nt: TGTGCCAGCAGCTTAGAGGCCCAGGGCAATTTCTCCTACGAGCAGTACTTC; CDR3aa: CASSLEAQGNFSYEQYF
abundance: .; d_gene: TRBD1; j_gene: TRBJ2-7; v_gene: TRBV7-2; CDR3nt: TGTGCCAGCAGCACAGGACAGGGTAACGAGCAGTACTTC; CDR3aa: CASSTGQGNEQYF
abundance: .; d_gene: .; j_gene: TRBJ2-1; v_gene: TRBV6-4; CDR3nt: TGTGCCAGCAGGCCCTATCCGAGCTCCTACAATGAGCAGTTCTTC; CDR3aa: CASRPYPSSYNEQFF
abundance: .; d_gene: .; j_gene: TRBJ1-3; v_gene: TRBV5-4; CDR3nt: TGTGCCAGCAGCGTCGGGATCCCCTCTGGAAACACCATATATTTT; CDR3aa: CASSVGIPSGNTIYF
abundance: .; d_gene: TRBD2; j_gene: TRBJ2-5; v_gene: TRBV11-2; CDR3nt: TGTGCCAGCAGCTTAGCGGGGGAGGGCCAGTACTTC; CDR3aa: CASSLAGEGQYF
abundance: once; d_gene: TRBD2; j_gene: TRBJ2-3; v_gene: TRBV2; CDR3nt: TGTGCCAGCAGTGTATCCGGGACTAAATCAGATACGCAGTATTTT; CDR3aa: CASSVSGTKSDTQYF
abundance: .; d_gene: .; j_gene: TRBJ1-2; v_gene: TRBV6-5; CDR3nt: TGTGCCAGCAGTTACTCGACGATCGCGGAGGGTAGGGGCTACACCTTC; CDR3aa: CASSYSTIAEGRGYTF
abundance: once; d_gene: .; j_gene: TRBJ2-4; v_gene: TRBV15; CDR3nt: TGTGCCACCAGCAGGCTTGGAGGGACGATAGCCAAAAACATTCAGTACTTC; CDR3aa: CATSRLGGTIAKNIQYF
abundance: .; d_gene: TRBD1; j_gene: TRBJ1-1; v_gene: TRBV5-1; CDR3nt: TGCGCCAGCAGCTTGAGGTTCGTAGTGGGACAGGGGGCTGAAGCTTTCTTT; CDR3aa: CASSLRFVVGQGAEAFF
abundance: .; d_gene: .; j_gene: TRBJ1-5; v_gene: TRBV27; CDR3nt: TGTGCCAGCAGCTACAGTTATAACCAGCCCCAGCATTTT; CDR3aa: CASSYSYNQPQHF
abundance: few; d_gene: TRBD1; j_gene: TRBJ2-7; v_gene: TRBV2; CDR3nt: TGTGCCAGCAGGGGGGACAGGTACTCCTACGAGCAGTACTTC; CDR3aa: CASRGDRYSYEQYF
abundance: .; d_gene: TRBD1; j_gene: TRBJ1-2; v_gene: TRBV15; CDR3nt: TGTGCCACCAGCAGAGGGAGGGGGACAGGTTCGTATGGCTACACCTTC; CDR3aa: CATSRGRGTGSYGYTF
abundance: .; d_gene: TRBD1; j_gene: TRBJ1-2; v_gene: TRBV27; CDR3nt: TGTGCCAGCAGTCCCGACAGGGGCGGCCATGGCTACACCTTC; CDR3aa: CASSPDRGGHGYTF
abundance: .; d_gene: .; j_gene: TRBJ2-2; v_gene: TRBV7-3; CDR3nt: TGTGCCAGCAGCCCGCAGGGTGGAATTAACACCGGGGAGCTGTTTTTT; CDR3aa: CASSPQGGINTGELFF
abundance: .; d_gene: TRBD1; j_gene: TRBJ2-1; v_gene: TRBV29-1; CDR3nt: TGCAGCGCTGGGACCGGGACAGGCTCCTACAATGAGCAGTTCTTC; CDR3aa: CSAGTGTGSYNEQFF
abundance: .; d_gene: .; j_gene: TRBJ2-1; v_gene: TRBV28; CDR3nt: TGTGCCAGCAGTTTCCCCCCCGGTTCCTACAATGAGCAGTTCTTC; CDR3aa: CASSFPPGSYNEQFF
abundance: once; d_gene: .; j_gene: TRBJ1-3; v_gene: TRBV27; CDR3nt: TGTGCCAGCAGTTTATCGCCCCCCGCGAATTCGGGAAACACCATATATTTT; CDR3aa: CASSLSPPANSGNTIYF
abundance: few; d_gene: .; j_gene: TRBJ2-1; v_gene: TRBV6-5; CDR3nt: TGTGCCAGCACACGCCAGGGGTACAATGAGCAGTTCTTC; CDR3aa: CASTRQGYNEQFF
abundance: .; d_gene: .; j_gene: TRBJ1-4; v_gene: TRBV19; CDR3nt: TGTGCCAGTAGTATAATTTCGGTCTCATCCAACGAAAAACTGTTTTTT; CDR3aa: CASSIISVSSNEKLFF
abundance: .; d_gene: .; j_gene: TRBJ1-3; v_gene: TRBV18; CDR3nt: TGTGCCAGCTCACCTCTGGCAGGGAAGGGAAACACCATATATTTT; CDR3aa: CASSPLAGKGNTIYF